This TCR beta chain is drawn from a study of CD8 T cells in Susac syndrome. V lost 4 bases and J 1 base, leaving 5 bases between the germline ends. Germline CDR1 is LNHNV and CDR2 is YYDKDF (reference sequence). This CDR3 has 13 residues. RNA totalling about 0.45 to 1 ug underwent reverse transcription with random hexamers. Multiplex PCR with immunoSEQ amplified the TCR beta CDR3 across 54 Vbeta and 13 Jbeta. MiXCR, applied by TCRdb to the immunoSEQ multiplex PCR reads, yields one record per CDR3 protein. Among hundreds of thousands of distinct CDR3 sequences listed, over 75% were seen once. Sequencing of TCR beta, carried out with a high-throughput approach, was applied to CD8+ and CD4+ T cells from the blood. Those who served as multiple sclerosis controls were treatment-naive patients with stable or active relapsing-remitting disease. Negative isolation yielded CD4+ and CD8+ T cells, and FACS enriched TEMRA cells.

Specimen: CD8+ T cells from PBMCs. This receptor was identified in a human donor with multiple sclerosis. The J gene is TRBJ1-5, the V gene TRBV15; D is ambiguous. The CDR3 region is CATSIGSNQPQHF. The CDR3 bases are TGTGCCACCAGCATCGGGAGCAATCAGCCCCAGCATTTT.